This TCR beta chain was captured by sequencing in a study of T cells in Graves' hyperthyroidism and ophthalmopathy (dated by TCRdb to between 2017 and 2020). For the study in its entirety: Peripheral blood was sampled at the time of initial diagnosis, prior to any treatment. A discovery cohort of about 100 patients, 43 with Graves' ophthalmopathy and about 60 with stable Graves' hyperthyroidism, was used to find distinguishing TCR V-J signatures. Whether ophthalmopathy could be predicted prospectively was tested in an independent validation cohort made up of 18 to 20 hyperthyroidism patients plus 17 patients who later progressed to ophthalmopathy. The approximately 100 discovery patients were randomly split 7:3 into training and test sets. In addition, the study compared T-cell repertoires in thyroid tissue and in blood from several Graves' hyperthyroidism patients. After blood sampling, hyperthyroidism patients were treated with methimazole at a starting dose of 30 mg daily, and ophthalmopathy patients were treated with high-dose intravenous methylprednisolone. The paper reports TCR Vbeta CDR3 sequencing of roughly 140 peripheral blood samples: 40 or so ophthalmopathy, under 80 hyperthyroidism and 17 progressor patients.

Regarding this clonotype: Its binding antigen is unknown. Per-base qualities were not stored, and no clone one base away is much larger.

The TCR beta CDR3 regions were amplified from the RNA transcripts. The TCR CDR3 was subjected to a first round of RT-PCR using the HTBI primer set and the Qiagen OneStep RT-PCR kit. Libraries were constructed in a second round of multiplex PCR, after which size selection and purification were carried out. Paired-end sequencing of the libraries was performed with 100 bp reads on an Illumina HiSeq2000. The study's processing was this. SOAPnuke was used to process the raw data, with reads discarded if the reads contained adapters or uncalled bases, had a mean Phred below 15, or lacked an exact constant-primer or identifier match. COPE v1.2.5 was used to merge the high-quality paired reads, and each unique nucleotide sequence was defined as a clonotype. MiTCR v1.1 was used to align the clonotypes against IMGT TRBV, TRBD and TRBJ reference segments. The analysis was restricted to V-J combinations with a frequency above 0.0001, which together covered 99% to 99.2% of the repertoires. The TCS score was defined as the ratio of F50 (clonal expansion) to E x V (chaos), calculated using BLOSUM62-based TCRdist between CDR3 peptides within each V-J. Welch's t-statistics and random forest reduced fewer than 600 V-J features to 10 to 15, which were used in a naive Bayes classifier (R e1071). The public reads were reanalyzed by TCRdb: fastp trimming at Q25, MiXCR alignment, in-frame beta chains only. Each CDR3 protein appears once, grouped with its most common genes and DNA. Clone size and V and J calls follow TCRdb, not the original study. This sample has roughly 170,000 distinct CDR3 sequences in its table, and 15% to 20% of those were observed once. Clones ranked in the top ten supply roughly 32% of the sample.

Paper-wide results and their limitations: In cross-validation, a model built on a 13 V-J signature told ophthalmopathy apart from stable hyperthyroidism with just under 90% sensitivity and about 81% specificity, and in testing the same model reached 80%/75%. In validation, the model predicted progression to ophthalmopathy with approximately 70% sensitivity and approximately 72% specificity, a median of about 6.7 months before onset. No statistical method was used to set the sample size in advance, and investigators knew the group allocation. Most expanded thyroid clonotypes (frequency above 0.001) were also detected in blood, a finding suggesting that blood repertoires may reflect thyroid immune responses.

Stable Graves' hyperthyroidism was defined as no progression to ophthalmopathy during 18 months of follow-up. The hyperthyroidism patients were between 18 and 65 years old and newly diagnosed, with a disease duration of less than 2 months. The study excluded patients with uncontrolled infections, other autoimmune diseases, pregnancy or lactation. Clinical symptoms, serum thyroxine and TRAb, thyroid ultrasound, and orbital computed tomography formed the basis for the diagnoses. Ficoll-Paque density gradient centrifugation was used to isolate PBMCs from about 9 ml of fresh peripheral blood. Trizol reagent was used to extract total RNA, and RNA quality was then checked on an Agilent 2100 Bioanalyzer. For CDR1 and CDR2, the germline V gene lists SNHLY and FYNNEI. Including the terminal cysteine and phenylalanine, the CDR3 comprises 14 residues. Kept here is only the CDR3 DNA, which spans 42 bases and is read in frame from base 1. V lost 3 bases and J lost 8 bases, and the count of bases not matched to a germline gene is 5.

This chain is built from TRBV2 and TRBJ2-3, and 10 bases in between align with TRBD1. The specimen was blood. This TCR was sampled from a woman between 50 and 59 years old with Graves' hyperthyroidism. The CDR3 region has the sequence CASSETGGRGTQYF. In nucleotide form, the sequence is TGTGCCAGCAGTGAGACAGGGGGCCGTGGTACGCAGTATTTT.